A single sample is the source of the 2 T cell receptor beta chains below, sequenced in a study of technical replicates of blood from several donors. TCRdb keeps only in-frame clones here, not all; method: immunoSEQ multiplex PCR. The data contain some 13,000 clones, roughly 92% of them singletons. Sequencing was carried out using PBMCs. The receptors stem from a human donor in good health.

The rearrangement uses TRBV14 and TRBJ2-7; 7 bases are a match to TRBD2. The CDR3 runs to 13 residues. V dropped 1 base and J dropped 3; count of bases not matched to a gene: 0. Looked up from germline, CDR1 is SGHDN and CDR2 is FVKESK. In nucleotides, the CDR3 is TGTGCCAGCAGCCAAGGGGGGGGCTACGAGCAGTACTTC. It encodes CASSQGGGYEQYF.

This chain links TRBV6-4 with TRBJ2-6, with 9 bases that match TRBD1. Trimming at V came to 0 bases and at J to 0 bases, leaving 0 bases not matched to a gene. Per germline, CDR1 MRHNA and CDR2 SNTAGT. The CDR3 is 17 amino acids. The CDR3: CASSDSTGGSGANVLTF. CDR3 coding DNA: TGTGCCAGCAGTGACTCGACAGGGGGCTCTGGGGCCAACGTCCTGACTTTC.